This TCR beta chain stems from a study of blood T cells in healthy people across ages. Background on the study: T cells yielded about one barcoded beta molecule per two cells through template switching.

A note on this clonotype: Antigen unknown.

Study conclusions and caveats: Older age coincided with a roughly linear decline in TCR beta diversity per million T cells. Long-lived donors had more naive CD4+ cells and higher diversity than aged donors.

V was cut by 2 bases and J by 5 bases, with 16 bases left in between. This CDR3 is built from 15 residues. Germline lookup yields CDR1 MNHEY and CDR2 SVGAGI. Alongside a J-beta primer mix, a sample-barcoded 5' primer served in a second PCR lasting about 7 to 12 cycles. A single record per CDR3 protein comes from TCRdb applying MiXCR to the 5' RACE reads. The sample has approximately 800,000 distinct CDR3 sequences, around half seen once. The source of this sequence is a man of 80 years or more in good health. The J gene is TRBJ2-7, the V gene TRBV6-5; no reliable D call. Source material: blood. The CDR3 nucleotides are TGTGCCAGCAGTTACGCCCAGGCCGCTTTAAACGAGCAGTACTTC. This encodes CASSYAQAALNEQYF.